The 12 T cell receptor beta chains listed next were all sequenced from one sample in a study of patients and donors after allogeneic stem cell transplantation. TCRdb reprocessed the RT-PCR reads via MiXCR and lists one record per CDR3 protein. The data contain under 170,000 distinct CDR3 sequences, about two fifths of them seen just once; the ten biggest clones take up 50%. The specimen was blood, either unsorted or a sorted T cell fraction (not recorded which). The receptors come from a human donor who was either an allogeneic HSCT recipient or a stem cell or donor lymphocyte infusion donor (not recorded which). It is not recorded whose cells these are; they may come from a transplant donor.

The genes are TRBV20-1 and TRBJ1-5; D is uncertain. V dropped 0 bases and J dropped 0 bases, with 9 bases sitting between them. CDR3 size: 15 residues. The germline gives CDR1 DFQATT, CDR2 SNEGSKA (reference sequence). The CDR3 sequence: CSAREGFNSNQPQHF. The CDR3 DNA is TGCAGTGCTAGAGAGGGATTTAATAGCAATCAGCCCCAGCATTTT.

This clonotype has only a few counts. The rearrangement links TRBV7-3 to TRBJ1-6; tentative D call: TRBD1 (5 bases). V gave up 0 bases and J gave up 6 bases, with 15 bases separating them. Germline V lookup: CDR1 SGHTA, CDR2 FQGTGA. The CDR3 extends over 17 amino acids. Here the CDR3 DNA reads TGTGCCAGCAGCTTAACCGGGGCGGGGCAGGGTAATTCACCCCTCCACTTT. This gives the protein CASSLTGAGQGNSPLHF.

This clonotype was counted a few times. This chain joins TRBV7-9 and TRBJ1-1; TRBD1 might be the D (6 bases). CDR1 is SEHNR, CDR2 FQNEAQ, per germline (reference sequence). CDR3 size: 14 residues. V lost 3 bases and J 0 bases, leaving 8 bases between the germline ends. The CDR3 DNA follows: TGTGCCAGCAGCTTGGGGGCCATGAACACTGAAGCTTTCTTT. It codes for CASSLGAMNTEAFF. Combining the CDR3 with reference TRBV7-9 and TRBJ1-1 gives the whole variable domain DTGVSQNPRHKITKRGQNVTFRCDPISEHNRLYWYRQTLGQGPEFLTYFQNEAQLEKSRLLSDRFSAERPKGSFSTLEIQRTEQGDSAMYLCASSLGAMNTEAFFGQGTRLTVV.

This clonotype appeared a few times. V and J are TRBV9 and TRBJ1-3; no definite D call. The V end was cut by 3 bases, the J end by 0 bases, with 4 bases between. Germline lookup yields CDR1 SGDLS and CDR2 YYNGEE. CDR3 length: 13 residues. The CDR3 loop is CASSGRSGNTIYF. The CDR3 DNA sequence: TGTGCCAGCAGCGGCCGCTCTGGAAACACCATATATTTT.

This clonotype was detected only a few times. Here the CDR3 DNA reads TGTGCCAGCAGTTTTCGGCGGGGGAACACTGAAGCTTTCTTT. It is translated as CASSFRRGNTEAFF. The chain combines TRBV12-3 or TRBV12-4 with TRBJ1-1; D is unclear. Trimming took 3 bases from V and 1 from J, leaving 9 bases between them. The CDR3 loop spans 14 amino acids.

This clonotype was seen more than once but under ten times. The rearrangement joins TRBV12-3 or TRBV12-4 to TRBJ1-4; D might be TRBD1 (5 bases). Deletions cut 7 bases from V and 8 bases from J, with 17 bases between. The CDR3 contains 14 residues. The DNA of the CDR3 is TGTGCCAGCACCCTCGGGGGTGTCGACGAAAAACTGTTTTTT. This translates into CASTLGGVDEKLFF.

This clonotype was seen a few times. This chain uses TRBV4-2 with TRBJ2-3, with 9 bases lining up with TRBD2. This CDR3 has 18 residues. Germline CDR1 is LGHNA and CDR2 is YNFKEQ. Trimming took 1 base from V and 6 from J; bases not matched to a gene: 14. Here the CDR3 reads CASSQANLPSGDSDTQYF. The CDR3 DNA reads TGTGCCAGCAGCCAAGCTAACTTGCCTAGCGGGGATTCGGATACGCAGTATTTT.

This clonotype appeared many times. The chain recombines TRBV10-3 with TRBJ1-1, with 7 bases aligning to TRBD1. After removal of 6 bases from V and 2 bases from J, the junction contained 12 bases not matched to a gene. CDR3 size: 16 residues. Germline values: CDR1 ENHRY, CDR2 SYGVKD. For the CDR3, the DNA is TGTGCCATCAGCGATACGACAGGGAGGGGTAACACTGAAGCTTTCTTT. Translated, it gives CAISDTTGRGNTEAFF.

The V call is TRBV7-2, the J call TRBJ1-1, with a possible D match to TRBD1 (6 bases). The V end was cut by 1 base, the J end by 7 bases, with 10 bases between. The CDR3 sequence is 13 residues long. Germline V gene lookup returns CDR1 SGHTA and CDR2 FQGNSA. CDR3 protein: CASSLEGQREAFF. CDR3 bases: TGTGCCAGCAGCTTAGAAGGACAGCGTGAAGCTTTCTTT.

In this sample, this clonotype turned up a few times. The chain combines TRBV4-3 with TRBJ1-1, with a tentative D call TRBD1 (5 bases). The CDR3 is 15 residues long. Germline assignment: CDR1 LGHNA and CDR2 YSLEER. V was shortened by 1 base and J by 7 bases, with 16 bases between the two germline ends. The CDR3 spells CASSQGAPGRFEAFF. In DNA, the CDR3 is TGCGCCAGCAGCCAAGGGGCCCCGGGACGTTTTGAAGCTTTCTTT.

The chain uses TRBV12-3 or TRBV12-4 and TRBJ1-5, with 7 bases matching TRBD1. With V trimmed by 5 bases and J by 9 bases, 10 bases remained unmatched. The CDR3 spans 14 residues. CDR3 DNA sequence: TGTGCCAGCAGTAACCAGGGGGTTAGTGCGCCCCAGCATTTT. Its translation is CASSNQGVSAPQHF.

This clonotype was counted only a few times. The V gene is TRBV4-2, the J gene TRBJ1-2; the D is unclear. Per germline, CDR1 LGHNA and CDR2 YNFKEQ. Trimming cost V 4 bases and J 0 bases, with 12 bases left between them. The CDR3 runs 15 residues. The CDR3 sequence: CASSPLWEANYGYTF. CDR3 bases: TGTGCCAGCAGCCCCTTATGGGAAGCTAACTATGGCTACACCTTC.